The entry below gives a single T cell receptor (beta chain) sequence along with its context. TCRdb's table, derived via immunoSEQ multiplex PCR, lists solely in-frame clones and lacks some. The table lists about 17,000 clones, 80% to 90% of them singletons, with over 10% in the top ten. CDR1 is LNHDA and CDR2 is SQIVND in the germline V gene (reference sequence). This CDR3 contains 13 residues. V was pared by 4 bases and J by 10 bases, with 5 bases of the junction left unmatched. The data are from a study of technical replicates of blood from four donors. This sequence was found in a human donor in good health. V gene TRBV19 combines with J gene TRBJ2-1, with TRBD1 matching 9 bases. Sequencing was performed on PBMCs. The CDR3 DNA is TGTGCCAGTAGTACAACAGGGGGCATGGAGCAGTTCTTC. This codes for CASSTTGGMEQFF.